This TCR beta chain was obtained from a study of cytomegalovirus exposure and HLA in healthy donors. Germline V gives CDR1 SQVTM, CDR2 ANQGSEA. The CDR3 extends over 10 amino acids. With 3 bases removed from V and 7 bases from J, the gap between germline ends came to 7 bases. The data were produced by immunoSEQ multiplex PCR, yet TCRdb's version contains in-frame clones alone and is incomplete. This sample carries 100,000 to 150,000 clones, about 96% of them seen once, and the ten largest clones take 1.7%. The specimen was PBMCs. The V gene is TRBV29-1, the J gene TRBJ2-7; D unresolved. The TCR comes from a man between 18 and 35 years old in good health and CMV-seronegative. CDR3 DNA sequence: TGCAGCGTTGACGTGCAGGAGCAGTACTTC. Its translation: CSVDVQEQYF.